This T cell receptor beta chain is drawn from a study of blood T cell repertoires in COVID-19. The wider study: Whether acute or convalescent, the COVID-19 samples came from the United States, Italy and Spain. T cells, B-cell-depleted T cells, or PBMCs provided the cDNA or gDNA that served as material.

The CDR3 extends over 13 amino acids. CDR1 is LGHDT, CDR2 YNNKEL, per germline (reference sequence). V dropped 1 base and J dropped 4 bases, with 4 bases sitting between them. Original analysis: Amplification of reference gene primers provided the estimated nucleated cell counts. Assay: immunoSEQ multiplex PCR; the TCRdb copy retains only in-frame clones and omits some. The V and J calls and clone size are taken from that table; D and trimming were inferred from the DNA. The table has about 120,000 clones, 70% to 90% seen once. The source material was peripheral blood. The chain carries TRBV3-1 (or the pseudogene TRBV3-2) and TRBJ2-2; D remains unclear. The origin of this receptor is a young man with acute or convalescent COVID-19. As DNA, the CDR3 is TGTGCCAGCAGCCAAGGTAGCACCGGGGAGCTGTTTTTT. It translates to CASSQGSTGELFF.